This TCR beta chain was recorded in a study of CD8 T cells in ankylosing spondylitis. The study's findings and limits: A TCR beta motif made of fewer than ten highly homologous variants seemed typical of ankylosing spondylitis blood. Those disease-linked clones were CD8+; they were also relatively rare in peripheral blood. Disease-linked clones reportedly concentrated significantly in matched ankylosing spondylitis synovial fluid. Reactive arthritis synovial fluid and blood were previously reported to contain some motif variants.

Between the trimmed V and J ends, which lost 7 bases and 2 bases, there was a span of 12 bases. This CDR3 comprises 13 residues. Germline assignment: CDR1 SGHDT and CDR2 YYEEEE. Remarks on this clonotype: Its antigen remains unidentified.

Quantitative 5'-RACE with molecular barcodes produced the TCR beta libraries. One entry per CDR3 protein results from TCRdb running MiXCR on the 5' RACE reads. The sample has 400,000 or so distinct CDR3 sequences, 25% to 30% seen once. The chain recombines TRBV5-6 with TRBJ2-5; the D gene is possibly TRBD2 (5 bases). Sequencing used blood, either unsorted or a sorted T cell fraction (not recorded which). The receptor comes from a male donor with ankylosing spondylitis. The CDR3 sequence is CASAAVGQETQYF. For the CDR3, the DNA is TGTGCCAGCGCAGCGGTAGGGCAAGAGACCCAGTACTTC.